The next 26 T cell receptor beta chains were all read from a single sample in a study of patients and donors after allogeneic stem cell transplantation. TCRdb re-called the RT-PCR reads through MiXCR, storing one row per CDR3 protein. The sample has about 960,000 distinct CDR3 sequences, roughly 18% seen once; the top ten hold about 6%. Source material: blood, either unsorted or a sorted T cell fraction (not recorded which). Receptor source: a human donor who was either an allogeneic HSCT recipient or a stem cell or donor lymphocyte infusion donor (not recorded which). It is not recorded whose cells these are; they may come from a transplant donor.

The chain has TRBV6-2 or TRBV6-3 and TRBJ2-3; D gene unclear. The CDR3 covers 11 residues. The V and J ends lost 7 bases and 4 bases respectively, with 6 bases between them. Germline V lookup: CDR1 MNHEY, CDR2 SVGEGT. Here the CDR3 reads CASTTSDTQYF. The CDR3 coding sequence is TGTGCCAGCACCACCTCAGATACGCAGTATTTT.

The chain combines TRBV4-3 with TRBJ2-1; TRBD2 agrees at 9 bases. The germline CDR1 and CDR2 sequences are LGHNA and YSLEER. V lost 4 bases to trimming and J lost 5 bases; unmatched junction nucleotides: 15. The length of the CDR3 is 18 residues. The CDR3 coding sequence is TGCGCCAGCAGCCCCCGAGGGGGAAGCAGCGGGGGGAACAATGAGCAGTTCTTC. It yields the protein CASSPRGGSSGGNNEQFF.

The sample holds a few counts of this clonotype. The V gene is TRBV12-3 or TRBV12-4, the J gene TRBJ2-1, with a tentative D call TRBD2 (6 bases). The CDR3 length is 15 residues. The ends were cut back, 5 bases at V and 8 bases at J, with 19 bases in the middle. This chain's CDR3 is CASSGRDLAWHEQFF. CDR3 nucleotide sequence: TGTGCCAGCAGTGGCCGGGACTTGGCGTGGCATGAGCAGTTCTTC.

The CDR3 sequence is CASSLGVKASTDTQYF. CDR3 nucleotides: TGTGCCAGCAGCTTAGGGGTAAAAGCTAGCACAGATACGCAGTATTTT. V gene TRBV7-8 combines with J gene TRBJ2-3, with D unclear. Germline V gives CDR1 SGHVS, CDR2 FQNEAQ. The V gene lost 1 base and the J gene lost 0 bases, with 11 bases spanning the gap. This CDR3 is built from 16 residues.

The chain carries TRBV2 and TRBJ1-1, with 8 bases matching TRBD1. The V and J ends lost 7 bases and 6 bases, in that order; junction bases with no gene match: 13. Germline CDR1 is SNHLY and CDR2 is FYNNEI. CDR3 length: 15 amino acids. In nucleotides, the CDR3 is TGTGCCAGCATTGGTCAGGGGGCGATAGGGGCTGAAGCTTTCTTT. This encodes CASIGQGAIGAEAFF. Based on the CDR3 plus reference TRBV2 and TRBJ1-1, the full variable domain is EPEVTQTPSHQVTQMGQEVILRCVPISNHLYFYWYRQILGQKVEFLVSFYNNEISEKSEIFDDQFSVERPDGSNFTLKIRSTKLEDSAMYFCASIGQGAIGAEAFFGQGTRLTVV.

This chain joins TRBV3-1 and TRBJ2-7; the D is unclear. The ends were cut back, 1 base at V and 2 bases at J, with 15 bases in the middle. The CDR3 has 16 residues. CDR1 is LGHDT and CDR2 is YNNKEL in the germline V gene (reference sequence). The CDR3 DNA sequence: TGTGCCAGCAGCCAAGGTTTGCCAGATACCCCCTACGAGCAGTACTTC. Translated, it gives CASSQGLPDTPYEQYF.

This clonotype was seen repeatedly, ten times or more. CDR3 DNA sequence: TGTGCCACCAGTGATTTTGGCAGGACCAATGGCTACACCTTC. Translation: CATSDFGRTNGYTF. This chain joins TRBV24-1 and TRBJ1-2; D is ambiguous. The V end lost 1 base, the J end lost 6 bases, and 11 bases lay between the germline ends. Germline V gives CDR1 KGHDR, CDR2 SFDVKD. The CDR3 is 14 residues long.

V and J are TRBV5-6 and TRBJ2-1, with TRBD1 matching over 8 bases. Germline trimming cut 3 bases from V and 7 bases from J; bases unmatched to any gene: 9. The germline gives CDR1 SGHDT, CDR2 YYEEEE. This CDR3 has 15 residues. The CDR3: CASSSPGTGGNEQFF. CDR3 DNA: TGTGCCAGCAGCTCGCCCGGGACAGGAGGTAATGAGCAGTTCTTC.

The genes are TRBV5-1 and TRBJ1-2; no clear D gene. Per germline, CDR1 SGHRS and CDR2 YFSETQ. V was cut by 4 bases and J by 5 bases, with 15 bases left in between. The CDR3 contains 14 residues. The CDR3 region has the DNA TGCGCCAGCAGCCCCAAAAGCGCCGGGTATGGCTACACCTTC. Translating it yields CASSPKSAGYGYTF.

In regard to this clonotype: Relative to the germline gene, one junction end is altered; a read error may explain this. The rearrangement uses TRBV2 and TRBJ2-4; D is unclear. CDR1 SNHLY and CDR2 FYNNEI come from the germline V gene. This CDR3 spans 13 amino acids. The CDR3 here is CASREERENIQYF. As DNA, the CDR3 is TGTGCCAGCAGGGAAGAACGAGAAAACATTCAGTACTTC.

There are many counts of this clonotype. The V and J genes are TRBV6-2 or TRBV6-3 and TRBJ2-1; a possible D gene is TRBD1 (5 bases). Per germline, CDR1 MNHEY and CDR2 SVGEGT. The CDR3 spans 15 residues. V was shortened by 0 bases and J by 4 bases, with 10 bases between the two germline ends. The CDR3 DNA reads as TGTGCCAGCAGTTACTCAAGGGGCCCTTACAATGAGCAGTTCTTC. Translating gives CASSYSRGPYNEQFF.

In this sample, this clonotype turned up a few times. The rearrangement links TRBV7-9 to TRBJ1-2; D may be TRBD1 (6 bases). The CDR3 spans 13 residues. Trimming pared 1 base from V and 7 bases from J, leaving 10 bases between. Germline loops: CDR1 SEHNR, CDR2 FQNEAQ (reference sequence). The CDR3 bases are TGTGCCAGCAGCTTAGAACAGGGAGGTGGCTACACCTTC. As protein: CASSLEQGGGYTF.

The chain combines TRBV7-6 with TRBJ1-1, with TRBD1 identical over 9 bases. The CDR3 is 16 residues long. Per the germline V gene, CDR1 is SGHVS and CDR2 is FNYEAQ. The junction had 11 bases not matched to a gene; V was cut back by 1 base and J by 8 bases. CDR3 region: CASSLVVLGQGSEAFF. In DNA form, the CDR3 reads TGTGCCAGCAGCTTAGTAGTCCTGGGACAGGGTTCCGAAGCTTTCTTT.

This clonotype was seen only a few times. The V and J genes are TRBV27 and TRBJ1-4, with 7 positions matching TRBD1. The CDR3 loop spans 17 amino acids. Germline V gene data show CDR1 as MNHEY and CDR2 as SMNVEV (reference sequence). V lost 5 bases, J lost 6 bases, and 15 bases stayed unmatched. The CDR3 loop reads CASSPRGQAGTDEKLFF. Here the CDR3 DNA reads TGTGCCAGCAGTCCCCGTGGACAGGCAGGGACCGATGAAAAACTGTTTTTT.

The rearrangement links TRBV29-1 to TRBJ2-7; D perhaps matches TRBD1 (6 bases). The V gene's germline CDR1 is SQVTM and CDR2 ANQGSEA. The CDR3 spans 13 residues. Trimming removed 5 bases at V and 0 bases at J, with 11 bases between. The CDR3 protein is CSVTWDNSYEQYF. CDR3 bases: TGCAGCGTTACCTGGGACAACTCCTACGAGCAGTACTTC.

This chain connects TRBV6-6 to TRBJ2-1; TRBD2 aligns across 8 bases. Germline V gives CDR1 MNHNY, CDR2 SVGAGI (reference sequence). The CDR3 consists of 13 residues. Trimming at V came to 3 bases and at J to 7 bases, leaving 2 bases not matched to a gene. CDR3 sequence: CASSYLAGNEQFF. The CDR3 bases are TGTGCCAGCAGTTATTTAGCGGGAAATGAGCAGTTCTTC.

This chain joins TRBV4-3 and TRBJ2-1; TRBD2 matches 10 bases. V lost 5 bases to trimming and J lost 10 bases; unmatched junction nucleotides: 14. The CDR3 is made up of 16 amino acids. The germline CDR1 and CDR2 sequences are LGHNA and YSLEER. The chain's CDR3 is CASSNPGVAGGREQFF. The DNA of the CDR3 is TGCGCCAGCAGCAATCCCGGAGTAGCGGGGGGTAGGGAGCAGTTCTTC.

The V call is TRBV9, the J call TRBJ2-5, with D tentatively TRBD1 (5 bases). CDR3 length: 15 amino acids. Germline V gene data show CDR1 as SGDLS and CDR2 as YYNGEE. Trimming cost V 0 bases and J 0 bases, with 9 bases left between them. CDR3 coding DNA: TGTGCCAGCAGCGTAGGACAGACCGACCAAGAGACCCAGTACTTC. Residues: CASSVGQTDQETQYF.

Only a few counts were recorded for this clonotype. The CDR3 reads CASSYSTRDKAHYEQYF. In DNA form, the CDR3 reads TGTGCCAGCAGTTATAGTACTCGGGACAAGGCCCACTACGAGCAGTACTTC. The chain carries TRBV6-2 or TRBV6-3 and TRBJ2-7, with D possibly matching TRBD1 (6 bases). V was shortened by 3 bases and J by 3 bases, with 21 bases between the two germline ends. The germline V gene encodes CDR1 MNHEY and CDR2 SVGEGT. CDR3 length: 17 amino acids.

This rearrangement joins TRBV27 to TRBJ1-5; no clear D. CDR1 is MNHEY and CDR2 is SMNVEV in the germline V gene (reference sequence). V lost 8 bases and J lost 6, with 8 bases in between. The CDR3 runs to 11 residues. In DNA, the CDR3 is TGTGCCAGCGGTTGGGGTCAGCCCCAGCATTTT. Amino acids: CASGWGQPQHF.

This clonotype occurred many times. The junction differs from germline at one of its ends, possibly a read error. The chain combines TRBV5-1 with TRBJ1-2, with TRBD1 matching 9 bases. The CDR3 loop spans 12 amino acids. Germline V gene data show CDR1 as SGHRS and CDR2 as YFSETQ. The CDR3 nucleotides are TGTGCCAGCAGTTCCACAGGGGGCGGCTACACCTTC. Translating it yields CASSSTGGGYTF. The variable domain in full, completed from reference TRBV5-1 and TRBJ1-2, reads KAGVTQTPRYLIKTRGQQVTLSCSPISGHRSVSWYQQTPGQGLQFLFEYFSETQRNKGNFPGRFSGRQFSNSRSEMNVSTLELGDSALYLCASSSTGGGYTFGSGTRLTVV.

The chain joins TRBV24-1 to TRBJ2-2; TRBD1 agrees at 10 bases. Germline V gene lookup returns CDR1 KGHDR and CDR2 SFDVKD. J was trimmed by 6 bases and V by 3 bases; bases with no gene match: 6. CDR3 size: 16 residues. The CDR3 reads CATSDAGTGASGELFF. The CDR3 DNA sequence: TGTGCCACCAGTGATGCCGGGACAGGGGCTTCCGGGGAGCTGTTTTTT.

This clonotype was counted only a few times. V usage is TRBV4-3 and J usage is TRBJ1-1; D might be TRBD1 (6 bases). Germline loops: CDR1 LGHNA, CDR2 YSLEER. This CDR3 is built from 15 residues. V was cut by 5 bases and J by 1 base, with 14 bases left in between. The CDR3: CASSGDRGGNTEAFF. The CDR3 DNA sequence: TGCGCCAGCAGCGGTGACAGAGGGGGGAACACTGAAGCTTTCTTT.

This clonotype turned up a few times. This chain connects TRBV4-1 to TRBJ2-7, with D maybe TRBD1 (6 bases). The length of the CDR3 is 15 residues. Germline-derived CDR1 and CDR2 are MGHRA and YSYEKL. Deletions cut 0 bases from V and 2 bases from J, with 11 bases between. In DNA, the CDR3 is TGCGCCAGCAGCCAAGAGTTCCCAGGGGCCTACGAGCAGTACTTC. Its protein product is CASSQEFPGAYEQYF.

The rearrangement joins TRBV5-1 to TRBJ2-7, with 8 bases matching TRBD2. Germline assignment: CDR1 SGHRS and CDR2 YFSETQ. CDR3 length: 16 amino acids. Trimming at V came to 4 bases and at J to 2 bases, leaving 11 bases not matched to a gene. The CDR3 bases are TGCGCCAGCAGCCCCGGGACTAGGGGGGAAACCTACGAGCAGTACTTC. It codes for CASSPGTRGETYEQYF.

This clonotype has only a few counts. The chain links TRBV6-1 to TRBJ1-5, with a tentative D call TRBD1 (6 bases). Per the germline V gene, CDR1 is MNHNS and CDR2 is SASEGT. Trimming shortened V by 7 bases and J by 4 bases, and 11 bases separated the two germline ends. The CDR3 has 13 amino acids. In DNA form, the CDR3 reads TGTGCCAGCACCATCGGACAGAATCAGCCCCAGCATTTT. Translating gives CASTIGQNQPQHF.